Below are 31 T cell receptor beta chains sequenced from a single sample in a study of CD8 T cells in ankylosing spondylitis. Whole-study results and caveats: Within ankylosing spondylitis blood, a TCR beta motif made up of several highly homologous variants appeared to be characteristic.

TCRdb analysed the 5' RACE reads with MiXCR anew, one entry per CDR3 protein. The sample consists of 800,000 to 900,000 distinct CDR3 sequences, about 12% of them appearing once. The antigens for these receptors are not known. The sample was blood, either unsorted or a sorted T cell fraction (not recorded which). Receptors were obtained from a male donor with ankylosing spondylitis.

The chain is built from TRBV10-3 and TRBJ1-2, with D possibly matching TRBD1 (5 bases). From germline, CDR1 is ENHRY and CDR2 SYGVKD. CDR3 size: 12 residues. V was trimmed by 3 bases and J by 8 bases, leaving 10 bases between them. The CDR3 here is CAISDAGLGYTF. CDR3 nucleotides: TGTGCCATCAGTGATGCGGGGCTCGGCTACACCTTC.

This clonotype was observed a few times. The J gene is TRBJ2-7, the V gene TRBV6-2 or TRBV6-3, with D possibly being TRBD1 or TRBD2 (5 bases each). The CDR3 consists of 13 residues. V was pared by 6 bases and J by 1 base, with 10 bases between. Germline V gene sequence: CDR1 MNHEY, CDR2 SVGEGT. CDR3 region: CASRIEGSYEQYF. The CDR3 DNA reads as TGTGCCAGCAGGATCGAGGGGTCCTACGAGCAGTACTTC.

The rearrangement joins TRBV18 to TRBJ2-3; 10 positions agree with TRBD1. CDR1 and CDR2 (germline): KGHSH, LQKENI. The CDR3 spans 15 residues. Germline trimming cut 4 bases from V and 1 base from J; bases unmatched to any gene: 2. The DNA for the CDR3 is TGTGCCAGCTCACGCGGGACAGGGGGCACAGATACGCAGTATTTT. It codes for CASSRGTGGTDTQYF.

This clonotype was detected a few times. The genes are TRBV4-2 and TRBJ1-1; D is unresolved. The CDR3 length is 14 residues. Trimming took 0 bases from V and 3 from J, leaving 8 bases between them. Germline-derived CDR1 and CDR2 are LGHNA and YNFKEQ. The CDR3 DNA is TGTGCCAGCAGCCAAGACCCGAAGGACACTGAAGCTTTCTTT. Protein: CASSQDPKDTEAFF.

The CDR3 DNA reads TGTGCCAGCAGCCTCCCTCCTCGGGAGACCCAGTACTTC. It is translated as CASSLPPRETQYF. This rearrangement joins TRBV3-1 to TRBJ2-5; D unresolved. This CDR3 has 13 residues. CDR1 and CDR2 from the germline V gene are LGHDT and YNNKEL (reference sequence). Trimming removed 4 bases at V and 5 bases at J, with 11 bases between.

This clonotype was counted only a few times. CDR3 amino acids: CASSFGTGTTSTDTQYF. As DNA, the CDR3 is TGCGCCAGCAGTTTCGGGACAGGTACAACTAGCACAGATACGCAGTATTTT. The V and J genes are TRBV5-1 and TRBJ2-3; 8 bases align to TRBD1. Germline-derived CDR1 and CDR2 are SGHRS and YFSETQ. The V segment lost 5 bases and the J segment 0 bases; nucleotides outside the gene matches: 11. The length of the CDR3 is 17 residues.

The V call is TRBV6-1, the J call TRBJ1-6; 7 bases are shared with TRBD1. V dropped 8 bases and J dropped 6; count of bases not matched to a gene: 7. CDR3 length equals 14 residues. CDR1 is MNHNS and CDR2 is SASEGT in the germline V gene. CDR3 sequence reads: CASELGQSNSPLHF. The DNA of the CDR3 is TGTGCCAGCGAATTGGGACAGTCTAATTCACCCCTCCACTTT.

The V and J genes are TRBV4-3 and TRBJ2-1, with 7 positions matching TRBD2. CDR3 size: 16 residues. Trimming cost V 1 base and J 3 bases; bases outside gene matches: 6. Germline CDR1 and CDR2: LGHNA and YSLEER. CDR3 DNA: TGCGCCAGCAGCCAAGCGCCAGCGGGGCACTACAATGAGCAGTTCTTC. The encoded protein is CASSQAPAGHYNEQFF.

The rearrangement uses TRBV6-6 and TRBJ1-6, with D uncertain. Looked up from germline, CDR1 is MNHNY and CDR2 is SVGAGI (reference sequence). The CDR3 totals 13 residues. V was trimmed by 4 bases and J by 8 bases, leaving 9 bases between them. CDR3 protein: CASSSSGDSPLHF. The CDR3 DNA sequence: TGTGCCAGCAGTTCCTCCGGGGATTCACCCCTCCACTTT.

This clonotype came up many times. The chain employs TRBV5-5 and TRBJ1-2; perhaps TRBD1 as D (5 bases). Trimming took off 2 bases at V and 4 bases at J, with 12 bases between the two ends. The CDR3 has 14 amino acids. Germline V gene sequence: CDR1 SGHKS, CDR2 YYEKEE (reference sequence). The CDR3 bases are TGTGCCAGCAGCTTCGGGGCCCACTCCTATGGCTACACCTTC. Protein: CASSFGAHSYGYTF.

The rearrangement joins TRBV20-1 to TRBJ2-1; possible D gene TRBD2, 5 bases. There are 16 residues in the CDR3. V lost 1 base and J 4 bases, leaving 17 bases between the germline ends. Germline CDR1 and CDR2: DFQATT and SNEGSKA (reference sequence). The CDR3 coding sequence is TGCAGTGCTAGAGGCGGACTTTCGGTTGGGTACAATGAGCAGTTCTTC. Amino acids: CSARGGLSVGYNEQFF.

There are many counts of this clonotype. This chain links TRBV10-3 with TRBJ2-1; 10 bases are shared with TRBD2. This CDR3 spans 13 amino acids. J lost 8 bases, V lost 10 bases, and 8 bases had no gene match. Looked up from germline, CDR1 is ENHRY and CDR2 is SYGVKD. CDR3 residues: CATKREGRDEQFF. CDR3 nucleotides: TGTGCCACCAAGCGGGAGGGCCGGGATGAGCAGTTCTTC.

The table lists this clonotype with many counts. The chain carries TRBV5-1 and TRBJ2-7; D is possibly TRBD1 (6 bases). V lost 1 base and J lost 6, with 17 bases in between. Germline CDR1 reads SGHRS; CDR2 reads YFSETQ. The CDR3 is 15 residues long. The CDR3 is CASSLSGTRRPEQYF. The CDR3 DNA follows: TGCGCCAGCAGCTTGTCCGGGACACGCCGTCCCGAGCAGTACTTC.

This clonotype was seen a few times. This rearrangement joins TRBV7-2 to TRBJ1-6; 10 bases line up with TRBD1. V shed 5 bases and J 9 bases; nucleotides not matched to a gene: 7. Germline CDR1 reads SGHTA; CDR2 reads FQGNSA. The CDR3 contains 15 residues. The CDR3 spells CASSPGQGRISPLHF. The CDR3 nucleotides are TGTGCCAGCAGCCCGGGACAGGGGCGGATTTCACCCCTCCACTTT.

A few counts support this clonotype. The CDR3 DNA reads as TGTGCCAGCAGCTTCGTAGCGGGAAGCTCCTACAATGAGCAGTTCTTC. Its translation is CASSFVAGSSYNEQFF. The rearrangement links TRBV7-2 to TRBJ2-1; the match to TRBD2 covers 8 bases. V lost 3 bases to trimming and J lost 0 bases; unmatched junction nucleotides: 4. This CDR3 contains 16 residues. CDR1 and CDR2 from the germline V gene are SGHTA and FQGNSA.

This clonotype showed up just a few times. The chain links TRBV9 to TRBJ2-3; the match to TRBD2 covers 7 bases. From germline, CDR1 is SGDLS and CDR2 YYNGEE. Germline trimming cut 1 base from V and 8 bases from J; bases unmatched to any gene: 10. The CDR3 length is 15 residues. The CDR3 nucleotides are TGTGCCAGCAGCGTAACTCCGGGACTACAAACTACGCAGTATTTT. It encodes CASSVTPGLQTTQYF.

This clonotype was found a few times. The rearrangement links TRBV20-1 to TRBJ1-1; the match to TRBD1 covers 9 bases. Germline CDR1 is DFQATT and CDR2 is SNEGSKA (reference sequence). The CDR3 has 14 residues. V gave up 1 base and J gave up 5 bases; unmatched junction bases: 5. The CDR3 sequence is CSARVGQGMTEAFF. In DNA form, the CDR3 reads TGCAGTGCTAGAGTAGGACAGGGGATGACTGAAGCTTTCTTT.

This clonotype was recorded at least ten times. The chain is built from TRBV4-3 and TRBJ2-5; 9 positions agree with TRBD1. Germline trimming cut 3 bases from V and 4 bases from J; bases unmatched to any gene: 9. Germline CDR1 and CDR2: LGHNA and YSLEER. The CDR3 extends over 16 amino acids. The CDR3 DNA reads TGCGCCAGCAGCCAGGCGGGGACAGGGATGGCAGAGACCCAGTACTTC. Translated, it gives CASSQAGTGMAETQYF.

The rearrangement uses TRBV9 and TRBJ2-1; 10 bases agree with TRBD2. J gave up 6 bases and V 4 bases, and 10 bases lay outside the gene matches. Germline loops: CDR1 SGDLS, CDR2 YYNGEE. The CDR3 sequence is 16 residues long. The CDR3 coding sequence is TGTGCCAGCAGCATGAGATGGACTAGCGGACCCAATGAGCAGTTCTTC. Amino acid sequence: CASSMRWTSGPNEQFF.

A few counts support this clonotype. This chain connects TRBV20-1 to TRBJ1-5; no firm D call. The germline gives CDR1 DFQATT, CDR2 SNEGSKA (reference sequence). Trimming shortened V by 3 bases and J by 3 bases, and 9 bases separated the two germline ends. The CDR3 is 13 residues long. CDR3 sequence (DNA): TGCAGTGCTAGCCAGGTTCCCAATCAGCCCCAGCATTTT. It translates to CSASQVPNQPQHF.

This clonotype showed up just once. A junction end diverges from the germline sequence, so it may reflect a read error. The chain has TRBV7-7 and TRBJ2-7; the D gene could be TRBD1 or TRBD2 (5 bases each). The CDR3 contains 13 residues. Looked up from germline, CDR1 is SSHAT and CDR2 is FNYEAQ (reference sequence). CDR3 residues: CASSRGAEYEQYF. The CDR3 DNA is TGTGCTAGCAGTCGAGGGGCCGAATACGAGCAGTACTTC. Together with reference TRBV7-7 and TRBJ2-7, the CDR3 gives the full variable domain: GAGVSQSPRYKVTKRGQDVTLRCDPISSHATLYWYQQALGQGPEFLTYFNYEAQPDKSGLPSDRFSAERPEGSISTLTIQRTEQRDSAMYRCASSRGAEYEQYFGPGTRLTVT.

The chain uses TRBV20-1 and TRBJ2-7, with D unresolved. This CDR3 has 14 amino acids. Germline V CDR1 and CDR2: DFQATT, SNEGSKA (reference sequence). Trimming shortened V by 3 bases and J by 0 bases, and 12 bases separated the two germline ends. DNA for the CDR3: TGCAGTGCTAGTCCGCCCCCCGGCTCCTACGAGCAGTACTTC. It yields the protein CSASPPPGSYEQYF.

This clonotype was found a few times. The chain is built from TRBV10-3 and TRBJ2-7; D not resolved. Germline CDR1 is ENHRY and CDR2 is SYGVKD. This CDR3 contains 13 residues. V shed 0 bases and J shed 2 bases, with 5 bases lying between them. Here the CDR3 reads CAISESGAYEQYF. CDR3 DNA sequence: TGTGCCATCAGTGAGTCTGGAGCCTACGAGCAGTACTTC.

Only a few counts were recorded for this clonotype. The genes are TRBV4-3 and TRBJ2-1; D perhaps matches TRBD2 (5 bases). This CDR3 comprises 16 residues. The V end was cut by 3 bases, the J end by 0 bases, with 12 bases between. Germline V CDR1 and CDR2: LGHNA, YSLEER. The CDR3 DNA sequence: TGCGCCAGCAGCCATGAAGCGGCGAGCTCCTACAATGAGCAGTTCTTC. This sequence encodes CASSHEAASSYNEQFF.

This chain connects TRBV11-3 to TRBJ2-6; D ambiguous. CDR3 length equals 12 residues. Per the germline V gene, CDR1 is SGHNT and CDR2 is YENEEA. Trimming took off 6 bases at V and 9 bases at J, with 9 bases between the two ends. CDR3 amino acids: CASSIWGNVLTF. CDR3 in DNA: TGTGCCAGCAGTATTTGGGGCAACGTCCTGACTTTC.

The V and J genes are TRBV20-1 and TRBJ1-6; unclear D gene. This CDR3 has 14 residues. CDR1 is DFQATT and CDR2 is SNEGSKA in the germline V gene (reference sequence). The V gene lost 5 bases and the J gene lost 0 bases, with 8 bases spanning the gap. CDR3 DNA: TGCAGTGCTGAATCGGACTCCTATAATTCACCCCTCCACTTT. It codes for CSAESDSYNSPLHF.

This rearrangement joins TRBV7-2 to TRBJ1-3, with D possibly being TRBD1 (6 bases). V was clipped by 4 bases and J by 8 bases, with 18 bases between them. CDR1 and CDR2 (germline): SGHTA, FQGNSA. The CDR3 extends over 15 amino acids. The CDR3 sequence: CASSSEGVPRDTIYF. The DNA for the CDR3 is TGTGCCAGCAGCTCCGAGGGGGTCCCAAGAGACACCATATATTTT.

The chain joins TRBV28 to TRBJ2-7; D not certain. Germline-derived CDR1 and CDR2 are MDHEN and SYDVKM. V lost 7 bases to trimming and J lost 0 bases, with 7 bases between them. The length of the CDR3 is 12 residues. DNA of the CDR3: TGTGCCAGCACCGGATTCTCCTACGAGCAGTACTTC. Translating gives CASTGFSYEQYF.

This clonotype has ten or more counts. V usage is TRBV5-1 and J usage is TRBJ1-4; 8 bases line up with TRBD1. After removal of 4 bases from V and 7 bases from J, the junction contained 9 bases not matched to a gene. The CDR3 totals 15 residues. Looked up from germline, CDR1 is SGHRS and CDR2 is YFSETQ. DNA of the CDR3: TGCGCCAGCAGCGATCCAGGGGGCGCGGGTGAAAAACTGTTTTTT. It encodes CASSDPGGAGEKLFF.

This sequence joins TRBV5-1 and TRBJ2-7; 8 positions match TRBD2. This CDR3 comprises 15 residues. In germline, CDR1 is SGHRS, CDR2 YFSETQ. V gave up 4 bases and J gave up 3 bases; unmatched junction bases: 9. The chain's CDR3 is CASSPGLAALYEQYF. The CDR3 coding sequence is TGCGCCAGCAGCCCAGGACTAGCTGCTCTCTACGAGCAGTACTTC.

This chain links TRBV6-1 with TRBJ1-1; D is possibly TRBD1 (5 bases). The V end was cut by 8 bases, the J end by 4 bases, with 14 bases between. CDR1 is MNHNS and CDR2 is SASEGT in the germline V gene. The CDR3 has 13 residues. The CDR3 spells CASDSGFRTEAFF. CDR3 DNA sequence: TGTGCCAGCGACTCAGGGTTCCGCACTGAAGCTTTCTTT.